A selection of T cell receptor beta chains follows, all from one sample in a study of response to subunit inactivated influenza vaccine. TCRdb re-analysed the RT-PCR reads in MiXCR, keeping a single row per CDR3 protein. Found here are roughly 700,000 distinct CDR3 sequences, 14% of them singletons; the top ten hold approximately 6.5%. The sequences come from PBMCs from blood, collected roughly 2 weeks before vaccination. These TCRs come from a man aged 50 to 59 who received an inactivated influenza vaccine. CDR3s include the opening cysteine and the closing phenylalanine or tryptophan. The D gene is left open where the match is weak. Clone size, where shown, is once, few, many, or a class for clones that have expanded.

J: TRBJ2-7
size: few
D: .
V: TRBV20-1
DNA: TGCAGTGCTAGAATATTGGGTCAGGCGGGATCTACCTACGAGCAGTACTTC
CDR3: CSARILGQAGSTYEQYF

J: TRBJ2-5
size: .
D: TRBD2
V: TRBV5-5
DNA: TGTGCCAGCAGCATGGGCGGGGGGACACAAGAGACCCAGTACTTC
CDR3: CASSMGGGTQETQYF

J: TRBJ2-1
size: .
D: .
V: TRBV20-1
DNA: TGCAGTGCTAGAGTTTGGGACGGGGCCAATGAGCAGTTCTTC
CDR3: CSARVWDGANEQFF

J: TRBJ2-5
size: .
D: .
V: TRBV20-1
DNA: TGCAGTGCTAGAGACGGCAGGGGCTCAGAGACCCAGTACTTC
CDR3: CSARDGRGSETQYF

J: TRBJ1-1
size: .
D: .
V: TRBV29-1
DNA: TGCAGCGTCCAGGGCCGGGTAATGAACACTGAAGCTTTCTTT
CDR3: CSVQGRVMNTEAFF

J: TRBJ1-5
size: few
D: TRBD1
V: TRBV7-2
DNA: TGTGCCAGCAGCTTAGGGACAGGCTCGGGGCCCCAGCATTTT
CDR3: CASSLGTGSGPQHF

J: TRBJ2-3
size: .
D: TRBD1
V: TRBV7-8
DNA: TGTGCCAGCAGCTCGTGGACAGGGCTCACAGATACGCAGTATTTT
CDR3: CASSSWTGLTDTQYF

J: TRBJ1-2
size: few
D: .
V: TRBV5-1
DNA: TGCGCCAGCAGCTTGGGGGGCTCAACGAACTATGGCTACACCTTC
CDR3: CASSLGGSTNYGYTF

J: TRBJ2-1
size: .
D: .
V: TRBV20-1
DNA: TGCAGTGCTAGAGATCCTCTGTTGTGGGATGAGCAGTTCTTC
CDR3: CSARDPLLWDEQFF

J: TRBJ2-5
size: few
D: .
V: TRBV27
DNA: TGTGCCAGCAGCCTGTGGGGGACCTCAGAGACCCAGTACTTC
CDR3: CASSLWGTSETQYF

J: TRBJ2-2
size: .
D: TRBD1
V: TRBV2
DNA: TGTACCATCAGTCCAAATACCGGGACAGGGACGAACACCGGGGAGCTGTTTTTT
CDR3: CTISPNTGTGTNTGELFF

J: TRBJ2-7
size: .
D: .
V: TRBV7-9
DNA: TGTGCCAGCAGAAAGGACGGAGGCAGGGACGAGCAGTACTTC
CDR3: CASRKDGGRDEQYF

J: TRBJ2-1
size: many
D: .
V: TRBV4-3
DNA: TGCGCCAGCAGCCAAGACACGGAATCAGAGCAGTTCTTC
CDR3: CASSQDTESEQFF

J: TRBJ2-1
size: .
D: .
V: TRBV7-2
DNA: TGTGCCAGCAGCTTAAGGGGGGGGGAGTACAATGAGCAGTTCTTC
CDR3: CASSLRGGEYNEQFF

J: TRBJ2-3
size: .
D: TRBD2
V: TRBV12-3/TRBV12-4
DNA: TGTGCCAGCAGCTCCACTAGCGGGAATCCAGATACGCAGTATTTT
CDR3: CASSSTSGNPDTQYF

J: TRBJ1-1
size: many
D: .
V: TRBV9
DNA: TGTGCCAGCAGCGCCGGACAGAGGACTGAAGCTTTCTTT
CDR3: CASSAGQRTEAFF

J: TRBJ2-5
size: .
D: .
V: TRBV5-1
DNA: TGCGCCAGCAGCGGCACCTTGGGACGGAACCAAGAGACCCAGTACTTC
CDR3: CASSGTLGRNQETQYF

J: TRBJ2-5
size: .
D: .
V: TRBV24-1
DNA: TGTGCCACCAGTGATACCAGGGTAGGGGAGACCCAGTACTTC
CDR3: CATSDTRVGETQYF

J: TRBJ2-3
size: many
D: TRBD2
V: TRBV6-1
DNA: TGTGCCACCACGGCGGCGGGGGGTGCAGATACGCAGTATTTT
CDR3: CATTAAGGADTQYF

J: TRBJ1-6
size: .
D: .
V: TRBV6-1
DNA: TGTGCCAGCAGTGATGACGGACAGCTTAGGCCCCTCCACTTT
CDR3: CASSDDGQLRPLHF

J: TRBJ2-4
size: few
D: .
V: TRBV20-1
DNA: TGCAGTGCTAGAGCCCCCGGAAACATTCAGTACTTC
CDR3: CSARAPGNIQYF

J: TRBJ2-7
size: .
D: TRBD1
V: TRBV27
DNA: TGTGCCAGCAGTTATAGTGCCGGGACAGGGCACTACGAGCAGTACTTC
CDR3: CASSYSAGTGHYEQYF

J: TRBJ2-7
size: few
D: .
V: TRBV20-1
DNA: TGCAGTGCCCCGTACGCGGGATCATCCTACGAGCAGTACTTC
CDR3: CSAPYAGSSYEQYF

J: TRBJ2-5
size: .
D: TRBD2
V: TRBV20-1
DNA: TGCAGTGCTAGGACTAGCGTCAACCAAGAGACCCAGTACTTC
CDR3: CSARTSVNQETQYF

J: TRBJ2-7
size: .
D: TRBD1
V: TRBV6-1
DNA: TGTGCCAGCAGCCGAACCCGGGACAGGGTTTACTACGAGCAGTACTTC
CDR3: CASSRTRDRVYYEQYF

J: TRBJ1-2
size: few
D: TRBD1
V: TRBV20-1
DNA: TGCAGTGCCGGTCCGGGACAGGGGCTCTATGGCTACACCTTC
CDR3: CSAGPGQGLYGYTF

J: TRBJ1-2
size: .
D: .
V: TRBV12-3/TRBV12-4
DNA: TGTGCCAGCAGTTCAAACACTGATTACTATGGCTACACCTTC
CDR3: CASSSNTDYYGYTF

J: TRBJ2-2
size: .
D: .
V: TRBV9
DNA: TGTGCCAGCAGCGTTTGGGAAACCGGGGAGCTGTTTTTT
CDR3: CASSVWETGELFF

J: TRBJ2-7
size: .
D: TRBD1
V: TRBV7-7
DNA: TGTGCTAGCAGCTCGCACCCGGGACAGGGGCACGAGCAGTACTTC
CDR3: CASSSHPGQGHEQYF

J: TRBJ1-6
size: few
D: .
V: TRBV10-3
DNA: TGTGCCACCCGGGACACTGAGGATTCACCCCTCCACTTT
CDR3: CATRDTEDSPLHF